This T cell receptor beta chain is drawn from a study of T cell responses to AZD1222 COVID-19 vaccine. Points from the study as a whole: Just a handful of people given AZD1222 tested seropositive at baseline.

About this clone itself: Its antigen is not known.

Sequenced by immunoSEQ multiplex PCR; TCRdb stores in-frame clones only, minus some. The data show fewer than 100,000 clones, with roughly 88% seen just once and over 1.1% held by the top ten. With V trimmed by 6 bases and J by 3 bases, 2 bases remained unmatched. This CDR3 contains 11 residues. Germline V gene lookup returns CDR1 DFQATT and CDR2 SNEGSKA (reference sequence). The TCR comes from an adult who received the AZD1222 COVID-19 vaccine. V is TRBV20-1 and J is TRBJ2-7; 7 bases are a match to TRBD1. This material consisted of peripheral blood, taken 28 days after the second AZD1222 dose. The CDR3 nucleotides read TGCAGTGCAAGGACAGGCTACGAGCAGTACTTC. Protein product: CSARTGYEQYF.